This is a list of T cell receptor beta chains from one sample in a study of memory CD4+ T cells and cytomegalovirus serostatus. Assay used: immunoSEQ multiplex PCR; TCRdb lists only in-frame clones, some missing. In the table there are about 50,000 clones, approximately 78% of which are singletons. Sequences were obtained from memory CD4+ T cells from blood. These receptor sequences come from an adult in good health and CMV-seronegative. CDR3s include the opening cysteine and the closing phenylalanine or tryptophan. A D gene is named only where the DNA matches it firmly. Size tells how often a clone was seen (once, few, many) or the class of an expanded clone, and some rows leave it out.

CASSRRGAGANVLTF TGTGCCAGCAGCCGACGTGGGGCTGGGGCCAACGTCCTGACTTTC TRBV5-4 . . TRBJ2-6
CASSLGSQETQYF TGCGCCAGCAGCTTGGGCAGCCAAGAGACCCAGTACTTC TRBV5-1 . . TRBJ2-5
CAWSGQGSQPQHF TGTGCCTGGAGTGGACAGGGGTCTCAGCCCCAGCATTTT TRBV30 . TRBD1 TRBJ1-5
CAWSEDSFLGYGYTF TGTGCCTGGAGTGAGGACAGCTTCCTAGGCTATGGCTACACCTTC TRBV30 . . TRBJ1-2
CASSFGTGHGNEQFF TGTGCCAGCAGCTTCGGGACTGGACATGGGAATGAGCAGTTCTTC TRBV11-1 . . TRBJ2-1
CASSPEGDRGYTF TGTGCCAGCTCACCTGAGGGAGATCGCGGCTACACCTTC TRBV18 . . TRBJ1-2
CASSHQPDGYEQYF TGTGCCAGCAGTCACCAACCTGACGGCTACGAGCAGTACTTC TRBV27 . . TRBJ2-7
CAWSRGSNQPQHF TGTGCCTGGAGTAGGGGGAGCAATCAGCCCCAGCATTTT TRBV30 . . TRBJ1-5
CASSSRGTSGAAKNIQYF TGTGCCAGCAGCTCGAGGGGGACTAGCGGGGCCGCCAAAAACATTCAGTACTTC TRBV7-9 . TRBD2 TRBJ2-4
CASCEVQGNYGYTF TGTGCCAGCTGTGAGGTACAGGGAAACTATGGCTACACCTTC TRBV28 few . TRBJ1-2
CASSIHNPGQGYGYTF TGTGCCAGTAGTATTCATAACCCGGGACAGGGGTACGGCTACACCTTC TRBV19 . TRBD1 TRBJ1-2
CASSYAVGLLNTEAFF TGTGCCAGCAGTTACGCGGTAGGGCTATTGAACACTGAAGCTTTCTTT TRBV6-5 . . TRBJ1-1
CAWSTGTGVSNQPQHF TGTGCCTGGAGTACAGGAACAGGGGTGAGCAATCAGCCCCAGCATTTT TRBV30 once TRBD1 TRBJ1-5
CASSPGLAGDWNTGELFF TGTGCCAGCAGCCCGGGACTAGCGGGAGATTGGAACACCGGGGAGCTGTTTTTT TRBV5-4 . TRBD2 TRBJ2-2
CASTPVGGLGTEAFF TGCGCCAGCACCCCTGTCGGGGGTCTTGGGACTGAAGCTTTCTTT TRBV5-1 . . TRBJ1-1
CASSPRQGGTEAFF TGTGCCAGCTCACCACGACAGGGTGGCACTGAAGCTTTCTTT TRBV18 . TRBD1 TRBJ1-1
CASSILGRVAEAFF TGTGCCAGTAGTATTTTGGGCAGAGTGGCTGAAGCTTTCTTT TRBV19 . . TRBJ1-1
CASSGNTEAFF TGTGCCAGCAGCGGGAACACTGAAGCTTTCTTT TRBV14 . . TRBJ1-1
CASSIPGQSSYEQYF TGTGCCAGTAGTATTCCGGGACAGAGCTCCTACGAGCAGTACTTC TRBV19 . TRBD1 TRBJ2-7
CASSQGLAGGSDEQYF TGTGCCAGCAGTCAAGGACTAGCGGGAGGATCCGACGAGCAGTACTTC TRBV6-1 once TRBD2 TRBJ2-7
CASSFDLTGKGGYTF TGTGCCAGCAGCTTTGACCTGACAGGGAAGGGAGGCTACACCTTC TRBV5-5 . TRBD1 TRBJ1-2
CASSLAGTSSDTQYF TGTGCCAGCAGCTTGGCCGGGACTAGCTCTGATACGCAGTATTTT TRBV11-3 . TRBD2 TRBJ2-3
CAWSVDPKASYEQYF TGTGCCTGGAGTGTAGACCCTAAGGCCTCCTACGAGCAGTACTTC TRBV30 . . TRBJ2-7
CASSARTGQETQYF TGTGCCAGCAGTGCTCGGACAGGCCAAGAGACCCAGTACTTC TRBV2 few TRBD1 TRBJ2-5
CASSPGGNTEAFF TGCGCCAGCAGCCCGGGGGGCAACACTGAAGCTTTCTTT TRBV5-1 . . TRBJ1-1
CASSRHNTGELFF TGTGCCAGCAGTCGACACAACACCGGGGAGCTGTTTTTT TRBV27 . . TRBJ2-2
CASSLASGQETQYF TGTGCCAGCAGCTTAGCATCCGGCCAAGAGACCCAGTACTTC TRBV7-9 . . TRBJ2-5
CASSQGLAGGYTGELFF TGCGCCAGCAGCCAAGGACTAGCGGGAGGGTACACCGGGGAGCTGTTTTTT TRBV4-1 . TRBD2 TRBJ2-2
CASSRGTYQETQYF TGTGCCAGCAGTCGGGGGACATACCAAGAGACCCAGTACTTC TRBV6-5 . . TRBJ2-5
CASSLQGQGARSPLHF TGTGCCAGCAGCTTGCAGGGACAGGGGGCTCGTTCACCCCTCCACTTT TRBV5-4 few TRBD1 TRBJ1-6
CASSFAHPGQGAATNEKLFF TGCGCCAGCAGCTTCGCCCACCCAGGACAGGGGGCCGCAACTAATGAAAAACTGTTTTTT TRBV5-1 few TRBD1 TRBJ1-4
CASSPRGLAGSETQYF TGTGCCAGCAGTCCACGGGGACTAGCGGGATCGGAGACCCAGTACTTC TRBV28 . TRBD2 TRBJ2-5
CASSLDRATNEKLFF TGCGCCAGCAGCTTGGATCGGGCAACTAATGAAAAACTGTTTTTT TRBV5-1 once . TRBJ1-4
CASSLGGTINTGELFF TGTGCCAGCAGCTTAGGGGGGACTATCAACACCGGGGAGCTGTTTTTT TRBV7-6 few TRBD2 TRBJ2-2
CASTRDGHTEAFF TGTGCCAGCACCCGGGACGGCCACACTGAAGCTTTCTTT TRBV27 . . TRBJ1-1
CASSFRTGGAYNEQFF TGTGCCAGCAGCTTCCGGACAGGGGGCGCCTACAATGAGCAGTTCTTC TRBV9 once TRBD1 TRBJ2-1
CASSYQGADSPLHF TGTGCCAGCAGTTATCAGGGCGCGGACTCACCCCTCCACTTT TRBV6-5 . . TRBJ1-6
CASRLGGTGELFF TGTGCCAGCAGACTAGGGGGCACCGGGGAGCTGTTTTTT TRBV11-2 once . TRBJ2-2
CASISRAKNIQYF TGTGCCAGCATTTCTCGAGCCAAAAACATTCAGTACTTC TRBV27 . . TRBJ2-4
CASSLVNNEQFF TGCGCCAGCAGCTTGGTAAACAATGAGCAGTTCTTC TRBV5-1 . . TRBJ2-1
CASSSHRGQEQYF TGTGCCAGCAGCTCCCACAGGGGGCAAGAGCAGTACTTC TRBV7-7 . TRBD1 TRBJ2-7
CASSTRTRRGEKLFF TGTGCCAGTAGTACCCGGACAAGAAGAGGGGAAAAACTGTTTTTT TRBV19 . . TRBJ1-4
CASSSKWNTEAFF TGTGCCAGCAGTTCAAAATGGAACACTGAAGCTTTCTTT TRBV27 . . TRBJ1-1
CASSSPRGQYGYTF TGTGCCAGCAGTTCCCCCAGGGGGCAATATGGCTACACCTTC TRBV28 once TRBD1 TRBJ1-2
CASSQDPHEKLFF TGTGCCAGCAGCCAAGATCCCCACGAAAAACTGTTTTTT TRBV4-2 . . TRBJ1-4
CASSVDRASMGYTF TGTGCCAGCAGCGTGGACAGGGCCTCCATGGGCTACACCTTC TRBV5-4 once TRBD1 TRBJ1-2
CASSLGQGAGEQFF TGCGCCAGCAGCTTGGGACAGGGGGCGGGTGAGCAGTTCTTC TRBV5-1 . TRBD1 TRBJ2-1
CASSEAVVGNQPQHF TGTGCCAGCAGTGAAGCGGTAGTCGGCAATCAGCCCCAGCATTTT TRBV6-1 . . TRBJ1-5